These 10 T cell receptor beta chains share one sample of origin, sequenced in a study of early stage breast cancer tumors. Sequencing was performed with immunoSEQ multiplex PCR; in TCRdb, only in-frame clones are kept and a portion is missing. This table has about 14,000 clones, approximately 81% appearing once. Sequencing used normal breast tissue next to the tumor. The receptors were gathered from a person aged 50 to 59 with breast cancer.

CDR3 loop: CASSGSGYEQYF. Written as DNA, the CDR3 is TGTGCCAGCAGCGGAAGCGGGTACGAGCAGTACTTC. This rearrangement joins TRBV9 to TRBJ2-7, with D possibly TRBD2 on 6 matching bases. Trimming stripped 3 bases from V and 4 bases from J, with 8 bases between. Germline V gene lookup returns CDR1 SGDLS and CDR2 YYNGEE. This CDR3 comprises 12 residues.

This rearrangement joins TRBV28 to TRBJ1-1; 7 bases fit TRBD1. The CDR3 is 16 residues long. V shed 2 bases and J 5 bases; nucleotides not matched to a gene: 11. From germline, CDR1 is MDHEN and CDR2 SYDVKM. This CDR3 is CASSLVSGAGGTEAFF. In DNA form, the CDR3 reads TGTGCCAGCAGTTTAGTGTCTGGGGCAGGGGGAACTGAAGCTTTCTTT.

The chain has TRBV27 and TRBJ1-2; D ambiguous. In germline, CDR1 is MNHEY, CDR2 SMNVEV (reference sequence). Deletions cut 6 bases from V and 4 bases from J, with 12 bases between. CDR3 length: 13 residues. CDR3 sequence: CASRRTPFYGYTF. CDR3 nucleotide sequence: TGTGCCAGCAGACGAACCCCATTCTATGGCTACACCTTC.

This chain connects TRBV28 to TRBJ1-5, with 7 bases fitting TRBD1. Germline assignment: CDR1 MDHEN and CDR2 SYDVKM. This CDR3 contains 17 residues. J was trimmed by 0 bases and V by 4 bases; bases with no gene match: 9. The CDR3 DNA reads as TGTGCCAGCAGTTGGCTCGGGGACAGATATAGCAATCAGCCCCAGCATTTT. Residues: CASSWLGDRYSNQPQHF.

The chain has TRBV7-8 and TRBJ1-2, with 10 nucleotides matching TRBD1. Germline CDR1 SGHVS, CDR2 FQNEAQ. Losses at the gene ends were 4 bases for V and 7 bases for J; bases not matched to a gene: 12. CDR3 length: 16 residues. The CDR3 protein is CASSSKTGGVWSGYTF. Written as DNA, the CDR3 is TGTGCCAGCAGCTCCAAGACAGGGGGCGTTTGGAGTGGCTACACCTTC.

This clone occurred a few times. The gene calls are TRBV7-9 and TRBJ2-5; a possible D gene is TRBD1 (5 bases). In germline, CDR1 is SEHNR, CDR2 FQNEAQ (reference sequence). This CDR3 contains 12 residues. Between the trimmed V and J ends, which lost 6 bases and 7 bases, there was a span of 12 bases. The CDR3 sequence: CASRQDSATQYF. The CDR3 DNA follows: TGTGCCAGCAGACAAGACAGCGCGACCCAGTACTTC. The full variable domain, completed using reference TRBV7-9 and TRBJ2-5, is DTGVSQNPRHKITKRGQNVTFRCDPISEHNRLYWYRQTLGQGPEFLTYFQNEAQLEKSRLLSDRFSAERPKGSFSTLEIQRTEQGDSAMYLCASRQDSATQYFGPGTRLLVL.

This clone has only a few counts. The V call is TRBV19, the J call TRBJ1-3; D is unclear. Between the trimmed V and J ends, which lost 0 bases and 2 bases, there was a span of 11 bases. The CDR3 covers 16 residues. Germline CDR1 and CDR2: LNHDA and SQIVND (reference sequence). The CDR3: CASSIDGSFAGNTIYF. CDR3 bases: TGTGCCAGTAGTATAGACGGCTCCTTCGCTGGAAACACCATATATTTT.

The chain uses TRBV11-2 and TRBJ2-1, with D hard to call. This CDR3 spans 14 amino acids. The V end was cut by 0 bases, the J end by 6 bases, with 9 bases between. CDR1 and CDR2 from the germline V gene are SGHAT and FQNNGV. This CDR3 is CASSLEPTVNEQFF. The CDR3 nucleotides read TGTGCCAGCAGCTTAGAGCCTACAGTCAATGAGCAGTTCTTC.

This chain uses TRBV6-4 with TRBJ1-2; D gene unclear. Trimming removed 2 bases at V and 2 bases at J, with 12 bases between. The CDR3 is 15 amino acids. In germline, CDR1 is MRHNA, CDR2 SNTAGT. The CDR3 region is CASSDGGSANYGYTF. CDR3 sequence (DNA): TGTGCCAGCAGTGACGGAGGGTCCGCAAACTATGGCTACACCTTC.

This chain joins TRBV11-2 and TRBJ2-5; TRBD1 might be the D (6 bases). Germline V lookup: CDR1 SGHAT, CDR2 FQNNGV. The CDR3 extends over 15 amino acids. Trimming took 6 bases from V and 7 from J, leaving 21 bases between them. DNA for the CDR3: TGTGCCAGCAGTCCGGACAGCTCTACACAGGGGACCCAGTACTTC. The encoded protein is CASSPDSSTQGTQYF. The entire variable domain, with the rest obtained from reference TRBV11-2 and TRBJ2-5, is as follows: EAGVAQSPRYKIIEKRQSVAFWCNPISGHATLYWYQQILGQGPKLLIQFQNNGVVDDSQLPKDRFSAERLKGVDSTLKIQPAKLEDSAVYLCASSPDSSTQGTQYFGPGTRLLVL.